The clone carrying this TCR beta chain was detected only a few times. The antigen is not known. Time point described: persistent/refractory GD, antithyroid drugs over 5 years with positive TRAb. RNA isolated from PBMCs was used to make the TCR library. CDR3 regions were amplified by Arm-PCR using iRepertoire HTBI primers to build TCR beta libraries. TCRdb re-derived calls from the multiplex PCR reads in MiXCR, one entry per CDR3 protein. The sample lists around 400,000 distinct CDR3 sequences, 20% to 25% occurring once. In germline, CDR1 is SGHAT, CDR2 FQDESV (reference sequence). Trimming removed 1 base at V and 5 bases at J, with 12 bases between. This CDR3 is built from 14 residues. The entry originates in a study of regulatory T cells in long-lasting Graves disease. Study findings and constraints: Among persistent patients, a larger number of public clonotypes were shared (around 3,000) than among newly diagnosed patients (approximately 970).

The sample in question was peripheral blood mononuclear cells (PBMCs), obtained when the disease was refractory, from a patient treated with antithyroid drugs. J is TRBJ2-7 and V is TRBV11-1; D not certain. The sequence came from a female donor with Graves disease. The CDR3 DNA sequence: TGTGCCAGCAGCTTAGTGGTCACGGACCACGAGCAGTACTTC. It yields the protein CASSLVVTDHEQYF.